One T cell receptor (beta chain) is described in this entry. Its antigen is not known. TCRdb's table, derived via immunoSEQ multiplex PCR, lists solely in-frame clones and lacks some. The top ten hold around 0.72% of the sample, which has over 70,000 clones, about four fifths seen once. CDR1 is SEHNR and CDR2 is FQNEAQ in the germline V gene (reference sequence). The ends were cut back, 5 bases at V and 0 bases at J, with 10 bases in the middle. This CDR3 region has 14 residues. These data come from a study of T cell clones after liver transplantation. Study as a whole: Third-party-reactive TCRbeta sequences from pre-transplant mixed lymphocyte reactions served as antigen-independent comparators. Findings and limits, study-wide: Small, mixed patient groups and varying post-transplant times limit these conclusions.

The chain links TRBV7-9 to TRBJ1-2; D not resolved. The input for sequencing was CD4+ T cells from blood, taken 12 months after liver transplant. The receptor's source is a human patient who received a liver transplant. Some T cells may have come from the graft donor. This CDR3 reads CASSPEVANYGYTF. The CDR3 region has the DNA TGTGCCAGCAGCCCTGAGGTAGCTAACTATGGCTACACCTTC.